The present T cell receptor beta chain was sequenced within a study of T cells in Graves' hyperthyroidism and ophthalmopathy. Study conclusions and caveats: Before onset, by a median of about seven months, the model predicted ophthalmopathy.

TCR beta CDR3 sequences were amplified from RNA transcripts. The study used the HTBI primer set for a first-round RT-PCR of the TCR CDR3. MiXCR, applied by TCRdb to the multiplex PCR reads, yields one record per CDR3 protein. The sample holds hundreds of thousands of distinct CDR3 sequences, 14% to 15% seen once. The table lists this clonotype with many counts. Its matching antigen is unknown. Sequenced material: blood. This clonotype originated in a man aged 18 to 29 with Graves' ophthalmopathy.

The CDR3 DNA sequence: TGTGCCAGCAGCGCCGATGAGGGGTTATATACGCAGTATTTT. This codes for CASSADEGLYTQYF. V is TRBV6-1 and J is TRBJ2-3, with D perhaps given as TRBD1 or TRBD2 (5 bases each). The CDR3 runs to 14 residues. Germline V gives CDR1 MNHNS, CDR2 SASEGT. V was clipped by 6 bases and J by 7 bases, with 17 bases between them.